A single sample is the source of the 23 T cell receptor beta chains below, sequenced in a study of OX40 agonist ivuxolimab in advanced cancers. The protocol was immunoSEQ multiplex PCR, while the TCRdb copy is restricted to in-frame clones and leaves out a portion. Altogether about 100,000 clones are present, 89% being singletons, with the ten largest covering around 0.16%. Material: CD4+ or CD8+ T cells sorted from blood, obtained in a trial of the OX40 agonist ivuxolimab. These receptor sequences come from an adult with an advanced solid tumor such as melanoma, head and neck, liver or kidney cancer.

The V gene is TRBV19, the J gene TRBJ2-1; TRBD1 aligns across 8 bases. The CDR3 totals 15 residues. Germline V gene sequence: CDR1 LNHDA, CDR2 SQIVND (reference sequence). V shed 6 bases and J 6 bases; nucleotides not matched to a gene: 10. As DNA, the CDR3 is TGTGCCAGTAGATCCCGGGACAGGCAGGGCAATGAGCAGTTCTTC. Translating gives CASRSRDRQGNEQFF.

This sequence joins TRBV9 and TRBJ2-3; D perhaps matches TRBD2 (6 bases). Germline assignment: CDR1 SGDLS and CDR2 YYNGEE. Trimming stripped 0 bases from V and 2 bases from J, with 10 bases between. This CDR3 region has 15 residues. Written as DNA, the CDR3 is TGTGCCAGCAGCGTAGGACTAGGAGACACAGATACGCAGTATTTT. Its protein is CASSVGLGDTDTQYF.

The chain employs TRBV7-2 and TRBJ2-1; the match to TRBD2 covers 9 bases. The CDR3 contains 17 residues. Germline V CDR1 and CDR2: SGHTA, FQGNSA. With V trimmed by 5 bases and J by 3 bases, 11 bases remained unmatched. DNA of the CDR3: TGTGCCAGCAGCAACCGACTAGCGGCTTCCGTCTACAATGAGCAGTTCTTC. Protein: CASSNRLAASVYNEQFF.

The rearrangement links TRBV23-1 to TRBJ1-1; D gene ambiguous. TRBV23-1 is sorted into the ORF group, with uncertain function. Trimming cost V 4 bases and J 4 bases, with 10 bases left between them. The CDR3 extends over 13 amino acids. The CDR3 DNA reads TGCGCCAGCAGTCGTCCAGGACGCACTGAAGCTTTCTTT. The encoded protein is CASSRPGRTEAFF.

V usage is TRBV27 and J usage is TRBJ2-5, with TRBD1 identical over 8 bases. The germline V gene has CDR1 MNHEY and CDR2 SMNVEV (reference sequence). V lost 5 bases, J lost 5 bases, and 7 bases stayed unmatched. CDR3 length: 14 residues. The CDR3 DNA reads TGTGCCAGCAGTGACAGGGGTTTTCAGGAGACCCAGTACTTC. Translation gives CASSDRGFQETQYF.

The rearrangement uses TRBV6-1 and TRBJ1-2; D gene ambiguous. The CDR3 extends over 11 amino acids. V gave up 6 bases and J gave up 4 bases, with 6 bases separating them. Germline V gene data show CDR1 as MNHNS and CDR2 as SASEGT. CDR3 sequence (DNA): TGTGCCAGCAGGAGCGTCTATGGCTACACCTTC. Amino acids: CASRSVYGYTF.

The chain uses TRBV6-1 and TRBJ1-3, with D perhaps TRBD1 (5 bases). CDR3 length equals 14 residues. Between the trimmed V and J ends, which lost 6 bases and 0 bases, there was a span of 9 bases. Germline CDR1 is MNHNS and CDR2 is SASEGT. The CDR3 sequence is CASRMGDSGNTIYF. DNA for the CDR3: TGTGCCAGCAGGATGGGGGACTCTGGAAACACCATATATTTT.

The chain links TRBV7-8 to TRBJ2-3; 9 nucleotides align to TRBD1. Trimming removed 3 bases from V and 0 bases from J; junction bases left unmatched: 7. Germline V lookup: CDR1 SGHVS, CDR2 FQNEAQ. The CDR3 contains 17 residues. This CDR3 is CASSLLQGAPSTDTQYF. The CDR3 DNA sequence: TGTGCCAGCAGCTTGCTACAGGGGGCGCCGAGCACAGATACGCAGTATTTT. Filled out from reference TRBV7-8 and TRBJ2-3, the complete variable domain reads GAGVSQSPRYKVAKRGQDVALRCDPISGHVSLFWYQQALGQGPEFLTYFQNEAQLDKSGLPSDRFFAERPEGSVSTLKIQRTQQEDSAVYLCASSLLQGAPSTDTQYFGPGTRLTVL.

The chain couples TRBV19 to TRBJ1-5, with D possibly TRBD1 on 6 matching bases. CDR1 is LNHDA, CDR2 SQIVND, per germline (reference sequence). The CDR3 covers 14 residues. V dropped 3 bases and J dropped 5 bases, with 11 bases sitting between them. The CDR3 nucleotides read TGTGCCAGTAGTATTTTGGCAGGGGATCAGCCCCAGCATTTT. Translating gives CASSILAGDQPQHF.

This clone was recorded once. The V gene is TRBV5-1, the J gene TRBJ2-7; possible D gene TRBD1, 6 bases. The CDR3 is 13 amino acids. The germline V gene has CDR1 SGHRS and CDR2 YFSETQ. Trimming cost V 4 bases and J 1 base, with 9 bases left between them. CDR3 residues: CASSPGHSYEQYF. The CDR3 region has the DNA TGCGCCAGCAGCCCGGGACATTCCTACGAGCAGTACTTC.

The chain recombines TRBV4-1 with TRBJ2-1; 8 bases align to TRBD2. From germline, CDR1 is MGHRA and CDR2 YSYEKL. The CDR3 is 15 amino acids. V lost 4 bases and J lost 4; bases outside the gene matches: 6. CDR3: CASSPTGTSYNEQFF. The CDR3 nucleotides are TGCGCCAGCAGCCCCACCGGGACTAGTTACAATGAGCAGTTCTTC.

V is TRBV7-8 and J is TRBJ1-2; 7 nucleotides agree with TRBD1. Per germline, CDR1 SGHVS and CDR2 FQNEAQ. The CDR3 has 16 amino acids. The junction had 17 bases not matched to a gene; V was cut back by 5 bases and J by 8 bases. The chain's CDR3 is CASSADRDLIRGGYTF. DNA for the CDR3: TGTGCCAGCAGCGCCGACAGGGATCTAATACGTGGCGGCTACACCTTC.

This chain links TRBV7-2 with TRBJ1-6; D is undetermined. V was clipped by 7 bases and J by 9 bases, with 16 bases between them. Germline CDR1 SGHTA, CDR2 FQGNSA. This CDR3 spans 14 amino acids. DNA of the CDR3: TGTGCCAGCACCACCGGGCTCCTTGGTTCACCCCTCCACTTT. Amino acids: CASTTGLLGSPLHF.

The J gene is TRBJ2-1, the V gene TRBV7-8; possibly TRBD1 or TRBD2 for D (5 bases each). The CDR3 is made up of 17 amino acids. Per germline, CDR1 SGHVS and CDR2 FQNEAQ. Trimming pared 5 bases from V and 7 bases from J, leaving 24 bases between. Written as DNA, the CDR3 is TGTGCCAGCAGCCGGGGCCTAGGGACCGTCATAAAAAATGAGCAGTTCTTC. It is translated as CASSRGLGTVIKNEQFF.

As DNA, the CDR3 is TGCGCCAGCAGCTTGGTCGTGGGGATGCAAGAGACCCAGTACTTC. Its translation is CASSLVVGMQETQYF. The V and J genes are TRBV5-1 and TRBJ2-5; D gene uncertain. V was clipped by 0 bases and J by 2 bases, with 11 bases between them. This CDR3 is 15 amino acids long. The V gene's germline CDR1 is SGHRS and CDR2 YFSETQ.

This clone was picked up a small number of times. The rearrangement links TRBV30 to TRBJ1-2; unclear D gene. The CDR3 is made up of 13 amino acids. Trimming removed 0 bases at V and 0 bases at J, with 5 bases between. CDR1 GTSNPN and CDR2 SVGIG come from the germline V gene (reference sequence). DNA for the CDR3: TGTGCCTGGAGTGTCAGTCCTAACTATGGCTACACCTTC. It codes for CAWSVSPNYGYTF.

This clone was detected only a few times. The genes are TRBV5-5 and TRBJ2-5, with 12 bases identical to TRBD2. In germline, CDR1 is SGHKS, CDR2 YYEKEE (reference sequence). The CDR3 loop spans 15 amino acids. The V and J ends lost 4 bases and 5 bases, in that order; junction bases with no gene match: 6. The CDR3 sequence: CASSLAGGLGETQYF. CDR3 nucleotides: TGTGCCAGCAGCCTAGCGGGGGGGCTAGGGGAGACCCAGTACTTC. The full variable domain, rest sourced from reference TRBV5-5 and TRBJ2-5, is DAGVTQSPTHLIKTRGQQVTLRCSPISGHKSVSWYQQVLGQGPQFIFQYYEKEERGRGNFPDRFSARQFPNYSSELNVNALLLGDSALYLCASSLAGGLGETQYFGPGTRLLVL.

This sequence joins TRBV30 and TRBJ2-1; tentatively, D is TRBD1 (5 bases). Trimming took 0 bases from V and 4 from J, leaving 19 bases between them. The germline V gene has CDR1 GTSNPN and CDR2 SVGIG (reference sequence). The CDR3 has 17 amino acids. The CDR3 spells CAWSVLVLDKPYNEQFF. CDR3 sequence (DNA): TGTGCCTGGAGTGTATTGGTCTTGGACAAGCCGTACAATGAGCAGTTCTTC.

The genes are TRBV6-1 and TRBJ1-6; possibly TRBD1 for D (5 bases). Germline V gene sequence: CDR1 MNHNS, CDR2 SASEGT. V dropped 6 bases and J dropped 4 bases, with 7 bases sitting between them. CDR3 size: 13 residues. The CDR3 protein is CASRDSYNSPLHF. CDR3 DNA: TGTGCCAGCAGAGACAGTTATAATTCACCCCTCCACTTT.

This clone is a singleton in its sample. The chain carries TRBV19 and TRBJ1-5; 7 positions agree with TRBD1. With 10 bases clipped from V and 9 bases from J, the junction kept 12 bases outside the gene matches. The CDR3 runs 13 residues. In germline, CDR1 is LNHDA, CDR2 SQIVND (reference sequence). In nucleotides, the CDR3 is TGTGCCACCAGGATGGGGGCAGGGGGGCCCCAGCATTTT. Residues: CATRMGAGGPQHF. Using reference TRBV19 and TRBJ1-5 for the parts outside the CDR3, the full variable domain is DGGITQSPKYLFRKEGQNVTLSCEQNLNHDAMYWYRQDPGQGLRLIYYSQIVNDFQKGDIAEGYSVSREKKESFPLTVTSAQKNPTAFYLCATRMGAGGPQHFGDGTRLSIL.

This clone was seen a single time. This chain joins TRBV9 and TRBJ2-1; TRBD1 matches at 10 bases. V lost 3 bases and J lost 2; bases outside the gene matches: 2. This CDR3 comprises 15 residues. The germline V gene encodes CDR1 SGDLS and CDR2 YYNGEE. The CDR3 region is CASSAGQGAYNEQFF. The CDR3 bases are TGTGCCAGCAGCGCCGGACAGGGGGCCTACAATGAGCAGTTCTTC.

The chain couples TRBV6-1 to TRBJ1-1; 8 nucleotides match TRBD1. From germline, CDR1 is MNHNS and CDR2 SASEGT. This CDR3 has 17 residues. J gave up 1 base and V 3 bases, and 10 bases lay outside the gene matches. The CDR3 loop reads CASSDPRDRTTNTEAFF. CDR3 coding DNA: TGTGCCAGCAGTGACCCTCGGGACAGGACGACGAACACTGAAGCTTTCTTT.

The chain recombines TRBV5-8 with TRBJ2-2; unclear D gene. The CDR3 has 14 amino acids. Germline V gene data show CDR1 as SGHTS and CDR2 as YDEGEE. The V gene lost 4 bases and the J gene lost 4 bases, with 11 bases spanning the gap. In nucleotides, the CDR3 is TGTGCCAGCAGCGGGCATTGGCGCACCGGGGAGCTGTTTTTT. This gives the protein CASSGHWRTGELFF.